These T cell receptor beta chains were read from a single sample in a study of CD8 T cells in ankylosing spondylitis. TCRdb passed the 5' RACE reads through MiXCR, listing each CDR3 protein once. The sample holds fewer than 550,000 distinct CDR3 sequences, approximately 5.3% seen once. Sequenced material: blood, either unsorted or a sorted T cell fraction (not recorded which). All receptors come from a male donor with ankylosing spondylitis. Both conserved end residues are part of each CDR3. D genes are given only for firm matches. Some rows mark clone size as missing; the rest say once, few, many or name a class of expanded clone.

d_call,v_call,j_call,clone_size,cdr3_aa,cdr3_nt
NA,TRBV7-9,TRBJ1-3,many,CASRRGGGSGNTIYF,TGTGCCAGCAGACGGGGCGGTGGCTCTGGAAACACCATATATTTT
NA,TRBV6-6,TRBJ1-5,many,CASTRDSNQPQHF,TGTGCCAGCACAAGGGATAGCAATCAGCCCCAGCATTTT
NA,TRBV18,TRBJ2-5,many,CASSPGTGKEETQYF,TGTGCCAGCTCACCCGGGACCGGGAAGGAGGAGACCCAGTACTTC
NA,TRBV5-1,TRBJ2-7,NA,CASSSWDVTYEQYF,TGCGCCAGCAGCTCCTGGGACGTGACCTACGAGCAGTACTTC
NA,TRBV20-1,TRBJ2-3,many,CSARTGKGIADTQYF,TGCAGTGCTAGAACGGGGAAGGGTATCGCAGATACGCAGTATTTT
TRBD2,TRBV20-1,TRBJ2-3,many,CSAYGGEDYTDTQYF,TGCAGTGCTTACGGGGGGGAGGACTACACAGATACGCAGTATTTT
TRBD2,TRBV20-1,TRBJ2-7,NA,CSAPGLAGGPYEQYF,TGCAGTGCCCCCGGACTAGCGGGAGGGCCTTACGAGCAGTACTTC
NA,TRBV20-1,TRBJ2-3,many,CSARGDPTDTQYF,TGCAGTGCTAGAGGAGACCCCACAGATACGCAGTATTTT
NA,TRBV12-3/TRBV12-4,TRBJ2-7,many,CASSFRVGSTYEQYF,TGTGCCAGCAGTTTTAGGGTCGGCAGTACCTACGAGCAGTACTTC
NA,TRBV20-1,TRBJ2-1,many,CSAHAPRGTFYNEQFF,TGCAGTGCTCACGCCCCCCGGGGGACATTCTACAATGAGCAGTTCTTC
NA,TRBV7-2,TRBJ1-2,few,CASSLVPYGGEGYTF,TGTGCCAGCAGCCTAGTCCCCTACGGCGGAGAGGGCTACACCTTC
NA,TRBV10-3,TRBJ2-3,many,CAISRADTQYF,TGTGCCATCAGTCGGGCGGATACGCAGTATTTT
TRBD1,TRBV7-9,TRBJ2-3,many,CASSFNQGADTQYF,TGTGCCAGCAGCTTCAACCAGGGGGCGGATACGCAGTATTTT
NA,TRBV7-3,TRBJ2-1,many,CASSLMRGAYNEQFF,TGTGCCAGCAGCTTAATGAGGGGGGCCTACAATGAGCAGTTCTTC
NA,TRBV20-1,TRBJ1-6,many,CSARDHPVGNSPLHF,TGCAGTGCTAGAGATCACCCTGTGGGAAATTCACCCCTCCACTTT
NA,TRBV20-1,TRBJ2-2,many,CSASRGFEIGELFF,TGCAGTGCTAGCCGGGGATTTGAGATCGGGGAGCTGTTTTTT
NA,TRBV20-1,TRBJ1-5,many,CSAVGTDSNQPQHF,TGCAGTGCTGTCGGGACGGATAGCAATCAGCCCCAGCATTTT
TRBD1,TRBV27,TRBJ2-3,many,CASSEGASAYDTQYF,TGTGCCAGCAGCGAGGGGGCCTCCGCCTACGATACGCAGTATTTT
NA,TRBV7-9,TRBJ2-7,NA,CASSRQTGSMTSYEQYF,TGTGCCAGCAGCCGCCAGACAGGATCCATGACATCCTACGAGCAGTACTTC
NA,TRBV7-2,TRBJ2-3,many,CASSLTSYSTDTQYF,TGTGCCAGCAGCTTGACTTCTTATAGCACAGATACGCAGTATTTT
NA,TRBV5-1,TRBJ2-3,many,CASSFSGGSIGDTQYF,TGCGCCAGCAGCTTTTCCGGGGGCAGCATTGGTGATACGCAGTATTTT
TRBD2,TRBV12-3/TRBV12-4,TRBJ2-5,many,CASSRLAGAPGAQYF,TGTGCCAGCAGCCGACTAGCGGGGGCCCCGGGAGCCCAGTACTTC
NA,TRBV20-1,TRBJ1-5,many,CSAAATANQPQHF,TGCAGTGCTGCAGCAACAGCAAATCAGCCCCAGCATTTT
NA,TRBV7-2,TRBJ2-1,many,CASSLTYYEQFF,TGTGCCAGCAGCCTTACCTATTATGAGCAGTTCTTC
TRBD2,TRBV7-2,TRBJ2-3,many,CASSLTPLAGSTDTQYF,TGTGCCAGCAGCTTAACCCCACTAGCGGGGAGCACAGATACGCAGTATTTT
NA,TRBV7-2,TRBJ1-5,many,CASRATANQPQHF,TGTGCCAGCAGGGCCACGGCCAATCAGCCCCAGCATTTT
NA,TRBV5-1,TRBJ2-2,NA,CASSLVVTSNTGELFF,TGCGCCAGCAGCTTGGTTGTCACTTCGAACACCGGGGAGCTGTTTTTT
NA,TRBV5-1,TRBJ2-2,many,CASGPRSRNTGELFF,TGCGCCAGCGGTCCGAGATCGAGAAACACCGGGGAGCTGTTTTTT
TRBD1,TRBV12-3/TRBV12-4,TRBJ1-6,many,CASSLTGDRGNSPLHF,TGTGCCAGCAGTTTAACTGGGGACAGGGGTAATTCACCCCTCCACTTT
TRBD2,TRBV24-1,TRBJ2-3,few,CATSDPVIAGGRVTDTQYF,TGTGCCACCAGTGACCCAGTGATAGCGGGGGGGCGGGTCACAGATACGCAGTATTTT
TRBD2,TRBV7-6,TRBJ2-5,many,CASSFGLAGRGTQYF,TGTGCCAGCAGCTTTGGCCTAGCGGGGAGGGGGACCCAGTACTTC